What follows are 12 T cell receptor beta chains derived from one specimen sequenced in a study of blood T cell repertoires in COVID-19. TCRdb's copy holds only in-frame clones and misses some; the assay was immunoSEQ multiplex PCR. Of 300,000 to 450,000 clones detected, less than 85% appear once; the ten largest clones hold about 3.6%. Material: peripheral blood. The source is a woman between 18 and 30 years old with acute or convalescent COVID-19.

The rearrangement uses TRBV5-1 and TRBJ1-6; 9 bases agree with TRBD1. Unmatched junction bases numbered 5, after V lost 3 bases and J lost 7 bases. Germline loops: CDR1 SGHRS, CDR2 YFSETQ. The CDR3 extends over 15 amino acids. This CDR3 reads CASSSGDRANSPLHF. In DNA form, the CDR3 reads TGCGCCAGCAGCTCCGGGGACAGGGCCAATTCACCCCTCCACTTT.

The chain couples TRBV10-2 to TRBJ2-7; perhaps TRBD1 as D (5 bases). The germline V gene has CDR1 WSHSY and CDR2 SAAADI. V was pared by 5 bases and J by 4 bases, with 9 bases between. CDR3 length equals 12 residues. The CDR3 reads CASSSDSYEQYF. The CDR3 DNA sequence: TGCGCCAGCAGTAGCGACAGTTACGAGCAGTACTTC.

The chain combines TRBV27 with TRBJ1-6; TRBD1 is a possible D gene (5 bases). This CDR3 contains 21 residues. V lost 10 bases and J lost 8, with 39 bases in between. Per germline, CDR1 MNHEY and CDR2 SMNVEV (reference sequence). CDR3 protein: CANTGGVLTGGSGGFDSPLHF. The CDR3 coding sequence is TGTGCCAACACGGGGGGGGTTCTTACTGGTGGGTCGGGAGGATTTGATTCACCCCTCCACTTT.

CDR3 sequence reads: CASSGTGNGYTF. The CDR3 coding sequence is TGTGCCAGCAGTGGGACTGGGAATGGCTACACCTTC. The rearrangement joins TRBV12-3 or TRBV12-4 to TRBJ1-2; a weak D match, TRBD1 (5 bases). V was cut by 5 bases and J by 6 bases, with 10 bases left in between. The CDR3 extends over 12 amino acids.

CDR3 nucleotides: TGTGCCAGCAGCCAAGAGGGGGGGCGCGGTGGCTACACCTTC. Encoded protein: CASSQEGGRGGYTF. This chain connects TRBV4-2 to TRBJ1-2; perhaps TRBD1 as D (6 bases). Deletions cut 0 bases from V and 7 bases from J, with 12 bases between. The CDR3 runs 14 residues. Germline CDR1 and CDR2: LGHNA and YNFKEQ.

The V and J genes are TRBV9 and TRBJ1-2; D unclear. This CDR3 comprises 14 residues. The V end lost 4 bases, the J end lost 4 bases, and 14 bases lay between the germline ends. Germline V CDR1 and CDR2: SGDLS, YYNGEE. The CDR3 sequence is CASSTRGGLYGYTF. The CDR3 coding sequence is TGTGCCAGCAGCACCCGAGGAGGGCTCTATGGCTACACCTTC. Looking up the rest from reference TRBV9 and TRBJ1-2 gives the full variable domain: DSGVTQTPKHLITATGQRVTLRCSPRSGDLSVYWYQQSLDQGLQFLIQYYNGEERAKGNILERFSAQQFPDLHSELNLSSLELGDSALYFCASSTRGGLYGYTFGSGTRLTVV.

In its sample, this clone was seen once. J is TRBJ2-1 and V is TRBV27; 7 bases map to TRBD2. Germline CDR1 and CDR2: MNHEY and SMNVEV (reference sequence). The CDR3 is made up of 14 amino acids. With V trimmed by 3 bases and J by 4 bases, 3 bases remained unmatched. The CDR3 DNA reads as TGTGCCAGCAGTTTGGCTAGCGGTTACAATGAGCAGTTCTTC. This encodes CASSLASGYNEQFF.

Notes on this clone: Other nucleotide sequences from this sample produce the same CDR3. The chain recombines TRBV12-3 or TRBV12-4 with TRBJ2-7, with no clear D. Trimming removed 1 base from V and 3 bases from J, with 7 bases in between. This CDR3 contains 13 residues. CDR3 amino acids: CASSLGRYYEQYF. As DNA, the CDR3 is TGTGCCAGCAGTTTAGGGCGGTACTACGAGCAGTACTTC.

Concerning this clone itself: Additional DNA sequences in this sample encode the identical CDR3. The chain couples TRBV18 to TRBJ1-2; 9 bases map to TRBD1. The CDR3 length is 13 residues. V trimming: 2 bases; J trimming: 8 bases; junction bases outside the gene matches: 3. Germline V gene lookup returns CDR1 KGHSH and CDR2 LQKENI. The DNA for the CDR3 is TGTGCCAGCTCACCAAGGACAGGGGACGGCTACACCTTC. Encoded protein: CASSPRTGDGYTF.

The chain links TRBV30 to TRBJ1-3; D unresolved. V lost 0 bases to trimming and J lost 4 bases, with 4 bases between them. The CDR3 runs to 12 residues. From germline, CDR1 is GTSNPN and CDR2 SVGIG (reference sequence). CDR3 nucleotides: TGTGCCTGGAGTGTACTAGGAAACACCATATATTTT. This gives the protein CAWSVLGNTIYF.

CDR3 bases: TGTGCCAGCAGTTTAATTCGGGATAATTCACCCCTCCACTTT. Encoded protein: CASSLIRDNSPLHF. This chain joins TRBV28 and TRBJ1-6; D ambiguous. V was cut by 2 bases and J by 5 bases, with 7 bases left in between. Germline V gives CDR1 MDHEN, CDR2 SYDVKM. The CDR3 spans 14 residues. Supplemented by reference TRBV28 and TRBJ1-6, the full variable domain reads DVKVTQSSRYLVKRTGEKVFLECVQDMDHENMFWYRQDPGLGLRLIYFSYDVKMKEKGDIPEGYSVSREKKERFSLILESASTNQTSMYLCASSLIRDNSPLHFGNGTRLTVT.

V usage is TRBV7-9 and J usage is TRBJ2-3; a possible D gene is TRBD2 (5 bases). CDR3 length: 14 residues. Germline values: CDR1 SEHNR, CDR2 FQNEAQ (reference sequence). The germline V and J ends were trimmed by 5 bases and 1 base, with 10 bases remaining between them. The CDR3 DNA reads TGTGCCAGCAGCGCGAGCGGCGGCACAGATACGCAGTATTTT. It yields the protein CASSASGGTDTQYF.